Each of the 27 T cell receptor beta chains below was sequenced from the same sample in a study of beta chain features in type 1 diabetes. Expressed TCRB transcripts were sequenced after all isolated RNA was converted to cDNA. Here immunoSEQ multiplex PCR was the method, and the copy in TCRdb shows in-frame clones only, minus some. Here the sample spans around 200,000 clones, 10% to 15% being singletons. The sample taken for sequencing was central memory CD4+ T cells from blood. The receptors shown here come from a young woman in good health.

CDR3 sequence (DNA): TGCGCCAGCAGCCGGACCGGGGACTATGGCTACACCTTC. Translating it yields CASSRTGDYGYTF. The chain links TRBV4-3 to TRBJ1-2, with D unresolved. The V gene lost 4 bases and the J gene lost 3 bases, with 9 bases spanning the gap. The CDR3 runs to 13 residues. CDR1 LGHNA and CDR2 YSLEER come from the germline V gene.

The sample holds one count of this clone. The chain recombines TRBV5-1 with TRBJ2-5; TRBD2 is a possible D gene (5 bases). CDR1 SGHRS and CDR2 YFSETQ come from the germline V gene. The CDR3 length is 14 residues. Trimming removed 2 bases from V and 4 bases from J, with 12 bases in between. This CDR3 is CASSLSSGLETQYF. CDR3 in DNA: TGCGCCAGCAGCTTATCTTCGGGGTTAGAGACCCAGTACTTC.

This clone has only a few counts. This chain joins TRBV29-1 and TRBJ1-2; possibly TRBD1 for D (6 bases). The germline V and J ends were trimmed by 6 bases and 4 bases, with 15 bases remaining between them. This CDR3 region has 13 residues. Germline CDR1 is SQVTM and CDR2 is ANQGSEA. DNA of the CDR3: TGCAGCGTCCCCAGCACAGGGCTCTATGGCTACACCTTC. The encoded protein is CSVPSTGLYGYTF.

About this clone itself: This same CDR3 is encoded by further DNA sequences in the sample. V gene TRBV5-1 combines with J gene TRBJ2-5; no firm D call. Germline V gene sequence: CDR1 SGHRS, CDR2 YFSETQ. Deletions cut 0 bases from V and 1 base from J, with 7 bases between. The CDR3 is 14 amino acids. CDR3 loop: CASSLDTSQETQYF. The CDR3 bases are TGCGCCAGCAGCTTGGACACGTCCCAAGAGACCCAGTACTTC.

The V gene is TRBV7-9, the J gene TRBJ1-2; TRBD1 matches 8 bases. V was pared by 6 bases and J by 3 bases, with 6 bases of the junction left unmatched. CDR1 is SEHNR, CDR2 FQNEAQ, per germline (reference sequence). The CDR3 has 14 residues. Here the CDR3 DNA reads TGTGCCAGCAGTGCCCTGACAGGGGACTATGGCTACACCTTC. Its protein product is CASSALTGDYGYTF. Variable domain in full (rest from reference TRBV7-9 and TRBJ1-2): DTGVSQNPRHKITKRGQNVTFRCDPISEHNRLYWYRQTLGQGPEFLTYFQNEAQLEKSRLLSDRFSAERPKGSFSTLEIQRTEQGDSAMYLCASSALTGDYGYTFGSGTRLTVV.

This clone was seen a few times. The chain joins TRBV18 to TRBJ2-5; 11 bases agree with TRBD2. In germline, CDR1 is KGHSH, CDR2 LQKENI. This CDR3 has 17 residues. The junction had 9 bases not matched to a gene; V was cut back by 1 base and J by 5 bases. CDR3 amino acids: CASSPRSTSGSRETQYF. CDR3 nucleotides: TGTGCCAGCTCACCACGGTCTACTAGCGGGAGTCGGGAGACCCAGTACTTC.

A note on this clone: Additional DNA sequences in this sample encode the identical CDR3. The V gene is TRBV30, the J gene TRBJ1-5, with D possibly matching TRBD1 (5 bases). Germline V gene lookup returns CDR1 GTSNPN and CDR2 SVGIG (reference sequence). The CDR3 runs to 13 residues. Between the trimmed V and J ends, which lost 3 bases and 5 bases, there was a span of 11 bases. The CDR3 reads CAWSREGDQPQHF. For the CDR3, the DNA is TGTGCCTGGAGCAGGGAGGGAGATCAGCCCCAGCATTTT.

The V gene is TRBV6-6, the J gene TRBJ2-1, with TRBD2 matching over 8 bases. This CDR3 is built from 14 residues. Trimming removed 2 bases from V and 9 bases from J; junction bases left unmatched: 6. Per the germline V gene, CDR1 is MNHNY and CDR2 is SVGAGI (reference sequence). DNA of the CDR3: TGTGCCAGCAGTTACCCGACCGGGACTAGTGAGCAGTTCTTC. Translated, it gives CASSYPTGTSEQFF.

This clone has more than one count but fewer than ten. The V call is TRBV4-2, the J call TRBJ2-1; D may be TRBD2 (6 bases). CDR1 is LGHNA, CDR2 YNFKEQ, per germline. This CDR3 is built from 17 residues. V shed 1 base and J shed 0 bases, with 13 bases lying between them. The CDR3 sequence: CASSQALEGSSYNEQFF. The CDR3 DNA reads TGTGCCAGCAGCCAAGCGTTGGAGGGAAGCTCCTACAATGAGCAGTTCTTC.

This chain connects TRBV2 to TRBJ2-4; TRBD1 matches 12 bases. This CDR3 spans 15 amino acids. Per the germline V gene, CDR1 is SNHLY and CDR2 is FYNNEI. Germline trimming cut 5 bases from V and 8 bases from J; bases unmatched to any gene: 7. CDR3 protein: CASSFTGTGGDIQYF. The CDR3 DNA reads TGTGCCAGCAGTTTCACCGGGACAGGGGGCGACATTCAGTACTTC.

This clone showed up just a few times. The gene calls are TRBV7-9 and TRBJ2-1; 8 positions match TRBD1. V was pared by 6 bases and J by 3 bases, with 10 bases of the junction left unmatched. CDR1 SEHNR and CDR2 FQNEAQ come from the germline V gene (reference sequence). This CDR3 comprises 16 residues. The CDR3 protein is CASSRPQGADYNEQFF. Here the CDR3 DNA reads TGTGCCAGCAGTCGACCCCAGGGGGCTGACTACAATGAGCAGTTCTTC. The full variable domain, rest sourced from reference TRBV7-9 and TRBJ2-1, is DTGVSQNPRHKITKRGQNVTFRCDPISEHNRLYWYRQTLGQGPEFLTYFQNEAQLEKSRLLSDRFSAERPKGSFSTLEIQRTEQGDSAMYLCASSRPQGADYNEQFFGPGTRLTVL.

The chain is built from TRBV2 and TRBJ2-1, with TRBD2 matching 7 bases. The ends lost 6 bases at V and 6 bases at J; junction bases unmatched: 17. The CDR3 contains 17 residues. Germline assignment: CDR1 SNHLY and CDR2 FYNNEI. The CDR3 here is CASRNTRGGRGFNEQFF. For the CDR3, the DNA is TGTGCCAGCAGGAATACCCGGGGAGGGAGAGGGTTCAATGAGCAGTTCTTC.

This clone appeared a few times. V is TRBV7-2 and J is TRBJ2-7; 10 bases are a match to TRBD2. The CDR3 is 16 amino acids. Losses at the gene ends were 2 bases for V and 1 base for J; bases not matched to a gene: 5. CDR1 is SGHTA and CDR2 is FQGNSA in the germline V gene. The CDR3 reads CASSLRLAGESYEQYF. In nucleotides, the CDR3 is TGTGCCAGCAGCTTAAGGCTAGCGGGAGAGTCCTACGAGCAGTACTTC.

This clone occurred a few times. This sequence joins TRBV7-2 and TRBJ1-5; D is unresolved. The CDR3 contains 14 residues. V lost 5 bases to trimming and J lost 0 bases, with 8 bases between them. Germline CDR1 SGHTA, CDR2 FQGNSA. The CDR3 sequence is CASSNYNSNQPQHF. CDR3 nucleotide sequence: TGTGCCAGCAGCAATTACAATAGCAATCAGCCCCAGCATTTT.

Only a few counts were recorded for this clone. The V and J genes are TRBV30 and TRBJ1-1; 10 bases line up with TRBD1. Germline lookup yields CDR1 GTSNPN and CDR2 SVGIG (reference sequence). The J segment lost 6 bases and the V segment lost 3 bases, leaving 7 bases of the junction unmatched. The CDR3 spans 14 residues. CDR3 loop: CAWRSTGGAAEAFF. The DNA for the CDR3 is TGTGCCTGGAGATCGACAGGGGGCGCGGCTGAAGCTTTCTTT.

This chain joins TRBV5-6 and TRBJ2-2; 10 bases agree with TRBD2. CDR1 is SGHDT, CDR2 YYEEEE, per germline. V dropped 5 bases and J dropped 6; count of bases not matched to a gene: 10. The CDR3 consists of 16 residues. The CDR3 nucleotides read TGTGCCAGCAGACCTCCGGGACTAGCGCGATCCGGGGAGCTGTTTTTT. Protein: CASRPPGLARSGELFF.

This clone was seen a handful of times. J is TRBJ2-1 and V is TRBV28; 10 nucleotides line up with TRBD1. Germline V CDR1 and CDR2: MDHEN, SYDVKM. The CDR3 is 14 amino acids. Trimming removed 7 bases from V and 10 bases from J; junction bases left unmatched: 10. The CDR3 coding sequence is TGTGCCAGCATCCCGGGACAGGGGAGGGGAGAGCAGTTCTTC. It translates to CASIPGQGRGEQFF.

This clone was recorded only once. The chain has TRBV5-6 and TRBJ2-1; D not resolved. Germline V gene sequence: CDR1 SGHDT, CDR2 YYEEEE. The CDR3 contains 15 residues. V lost 4 bases and J lost 4, with 15 bases in between. CDR3 in amino acids: CASSAVALQYNEQFF. The CDR3 DNA reads as TGTGCCAGCAGCGCAGTAGCTTTGCAGTACAATGAGCAGTTCTTC.

This chain uses TRBV5-4 with TRBJ2-7, with 9 bases fitting TRBD1. The V gene's germline CDR1 is SGHNT and CDR2 YYREEE (reference sequence). V gave up 4 bases and J gave up 6 bases; unmatched junction bases: 11. CDR3 size: 15 residues. Here the CDR3 DNA reads TGTGCCAGCAGCACCCGGACAGGGGATTTCGGCGAGCAGTACTTC. Its translation: CASSTRTGDFGEQYF.

J is TRBJ2-1 and V is TRBV6-5; 7 bases align to TRBD1. CDR1 is MNHEY and CDR2 is SVGAGI in the germline V gene. Unmatched junction bases numbered 10, after V lost 7 bases and J lost 10 bases. CDR3 size: 13 residues. This chain's CDR3 is CASKRGLSREQFF. The CDR3 bases are TGTGCCAGCAAGAGGGGGCTATCCCGCGAGCAGTTCTTC.

This clone appeared a single time. This chain connects TRBV7-2 to TRBJ2-5, with 11 bases identical to TRBD2. Germline trimming cut 8 bases from V and 6 bases from J; bases unmatched to any gene: 11. Germline V gene sequence: CDR1 SGHTA, CDR2 FQGNSA. The CDR3 extends over 15 amino acids. The CDR3 nucleotides are TGTGCCAGCCAACAATTAGCTAGCGGGAGGAAGACCCAGTACTTC. Encoded protein: CASQQLASGRKTQYF.

This clone was seen many times. This chain uses TRBV19 with TRBJ1-1; 7 positions agree with TRBD1. From germline, CDR1 is LNHDA and CDR2 SQIVND (reference sequence). The V gene end was trimmed by 5 bases and the J gene end by 11 bases; junction bases not matched to a gene: 8. The CDR3 contains 12 residues. This CDR3 reads CASSVTGTMAFF. The CDR3 coding sequence is TGTGCCAGTAGTGTGACAGGGACCATGGCTTTCTTT.

This clone was observed a few times. The chain joins TRBV30 to TRBJ1-5; TRBD1 matches at 7 bases. Losses at the gene ends were 2 bases for V and 2 bases for J; bases not matched to a gene: 3. This CDR3 has 14 amino acids. Germline lookup yields CDR1 GTSNPN and CDR2 SVGIG (reference sequence). In DNA, the CDR3 is TGTGCCTGGAGTAGGGGGCTAGGCAATCAGCCCCAGCATTTT. This translates into CAWSRGLGNQPQHF. Full variable domain (outside the CDR3, taken from reference TRBV30 and TRBJ1-5): SQTIHQWPATLVQPVGSPLSLECTVEGTSNPNLYWYRQAAGRGLQLLFYSVGIGQISSEVPQNLSASRPQDRQFILSSKKLLLSDSGFYLCAWSRGLGNQPQHFGDGTRLSIL.

The rearrangement links TRBV29-1 to TRBJ2-3; tentative D call: TRBD1 (5 bases). V lost 3 bases and J 2 bases, leaving 12 bases between the germline ends. CDR1 is SQVTM, CDR2 ANQGSEA, per germline. This CDR3 has 14 residues. CDR3 sequence reads: CSVEVRAITDTQYF. The CDR3 DNA sequence: TGCAGCGTTGAGGTCAGGGCTATCACAGATACGCAGTATTTT.

This clone has a handful of counts. The V and J genes are TRBV7-7 and TRBJ2-5; 7 nucleotides line up with TRBD2. In germline, CDR1 is SSHAT, CDR2 FNYEAQ (reference sequence). The CDR3 is made up of 14 amino acids. J was trimmed by 1 base and V by 5 bases; bases with no gene match: 4. In DNA, the CDR3 is TGTGCCAGCAGCCCCTGGACTAGCCAAGAGACCCAGTACTTC. This gives the protein CASSPWTSQETQYF.

This clone was seen only a few times. The rearrangement uses TRBV30 and TRBJ1-4; possibly TRBD1 for D (5 bases). The V end was cut by 5 bases, the J end by 8 bases, with 15 bases between. The germline gives CDR1 GTSNPN, CDR2 SVGIG (reference sequence). The CDR3 loop spans 13 amino acids. The CDR3, as DNA: TGTGCCTGGGGACACCACACTGGGGAAAAACTGTTTTTT. It translates to CAWGHHTGEKLFF.

The chain couples TRBV28 to TRBJ1-1, with D uncertain. Germline V gene data show CDR1 as MDHEN and CDR2 as SYDVKM. The CDR3 has 12 residues. V was cut by 8 bases and J by 2 bases, with 9 bases left in between. As DNA, the CDR3 is TGTGCCAGCCACCATAGTAACACTGAAGCTTTCTTT. This encodes CASHHSNTEAFF.